This T cell receptor (beta chain) derives from a study of cytomegalovirus exposure and HLA in healthy donors. This clone was counted a single time. This CDR3 contains 14 residues. V lost 6 bases to trimming and J lost 4 bases, with 12 bases between them. From germline, CDR1 is PRHDT and CDR2 FYEKMQ (reference sequence). This PCR relied on a set of 60 Vbeta primers and 13 Jbeta primers. Using immunoSEQ multiplex PCR, the repertoire was profiled, and TCRdb retains in-frame clones only, with some absent. The table has roughly 150,000 clones, roughly three quarters seen once. This receptor was identified in a woman in her forties in good health and CMV-seronegative. The J gene is TRBJ1-4, the V gene TRBV13, with D possibly matching TRBD1 (5 bases). What was sequenced was PBMCs. This CDR3 is CASRSTELNEKLFF. The CDR3 region has the DNA TGTGCCAGCAGGTCGACAGAGCTTAATGAAAAACTGTTTTTT.